These T cell receptor beta chains were read from a single sample in a study of control samples from healthy donors and cancer patients. Assay: immunoSEQ multiplex PCR; the TCRdb copy retains only in-frame clones and omits some. The sample carries under 70,000 clones, 88% recorded once. Sequencing was done on a sample of blood. Source of these receptors: a man aged 45-65 years in good health. CDR3s include the opening cysteine and the closing phenylalanine or tryptophan. A D gene is named only where the DNA matches it firmly. Clone size appears in some rows only: once, few, many, or a class for an expanded clone.

D: TRBD1
size: NA
J: TRBJ1-6
V: TRBV19
length: 15
CDR3: CASTSDRGVDSPLHF
DNA: TGTGCCAGTACCTCGGACAGGGGGGTGGATTCACCCCTCCACTTT

D: NA
size: NA
J: TRBJ2-3
V: TRBV10-3
length: 14
CDR3: CAISEGVATDTQYF
DNA: TGTGCCATCAGTGAGGGGGTAGCCACAGATACGCAGTATTTT

D: TRBD1
size: NA
J: TRBJ1-4
V: TRBV7-2
length: 16
CDR3: CASSLWTGATNEKLFF
DNA: TGTGCCAGCAGCCTCTGGACAGGTGCAACTAATGAAAAACTGTTTTTT

D: NA
size: NA
J: TRBJ1-2
V: TRBV29-1
length: 13
CDR3: CSVESGAGYGYTF
DNA: TGCAGCGTTGAGTCGGGGGCGGGTTATGGCTACACCTTC

D: NA
size: NA
J: TRBJ2-2
V: TRBV28
length: 15
CDR3: CASSLSGGVGGELFF
DNA: TGTGCCAGCAGTTTATCGGGGGGCGTAGGCGGGGAGCTGTTTTTT

D: NA
size: NA
J: TRBJ1-5
V: TRBV12-3/TRBV12-4
length: 12
CDR3: CASSFGNQPQHF
DNA: TGTGCCAGCAGTTTTGGTAACCAGCCCCAGCATTTT

D: NA
size: NA
J: TRBJ1-4
V: TRBV12-3/TRBV12-4
length: 12
CDR3: CASSLGFGKLFF
DNA: TGTGCCAGCAGTTTGGGGTTCGGAAAACTGTTTTTT

D: TRBD2
size: few
J: TRBJ2-1
V: TRBV7-2
length: 16
CDR3: CASSDRTSGTRNEQFF
DNA: TGTGCCAGCAGCGATCGGACTAGCGGGACCCGCAATGAGCAGTTCTTC

D: NA
size: NA
J: TRBJ1-3
V: TRBV3-1/TRBV3-2
length: 18
CDR3: CASSQEGGRQISGNTIYF
DNA: TGTGCCAGCAGCCAAGAGGGAGGGCGGCAGATCTCTGGAAACACCATATATTTT

D: NA
size: NA
J: TRBJ2-1
V: TRBV27
length: 16
CDR3: CASLQTHRGGYNEQFF
DNA: TGTGCCAGCCTCCAGACACACCGAGGGGGCTACAATGAGCAGTTCTTC

D: NA
size: NA
J: TRBJ1-1
V: TRBV30
length: 10
CDR3: CAYRYGEAFF
DNA: TGTGCCTATCGGTATGGTGAAGCTTTCTTT

D: NA
size: once
J: TRBJ2-7
V: TRBV14
length: 16
CDR3: CASSHSLAGIFYEQYF
DNA: TGTGCCAGCAGCCACTCATTGGCGGGCATATTCTACGAGCAGTACTTC

D: TRBD1
size: NA
J: TRBJ2-2
V: TRBV10-3
length: 15
CDR3: CATATDRGGTGELFF
DNA: TGTGCCACCGCGACGGACAGGGGAGGTACCGGGGAGCTGTTTTTT

D: TRBD2
size: NA
J: TRBJ2-1
V: TRBV19
length: 18
CDR3: CASSIGLAGGLGYNEQFF
DNA: TGTGCCAGTAGTATAGGACTAGCGGGAGGGCTGGGGTACAATGAGCAGTTCTTC

D: NA
size: NA
J: TRBJ2-2
V: TRBV14
length: 17
CDR3: CASSPYSGAGYTGELFF
DNA: TGTGCCAGCAGCCCCTACTCAGGGGCCGGCTACACCGGGGAGCTGTTTTTT

D: TRBD2
size: NA
J: TRBJ2-1
V: TRBV7-9
length: 16
CDR3: CASSRTSGRALGEQFF
DNA: TGTGCCAGCAGCAGGACTAGCGGGAGGGCCCTAGGAGAGCAGTTCTTC

D: TRBD1
size: NA
J: TRBJ2-2
V: TRBV11-2
length: 15
CDR3: CASSPGTGNTGELFF
DNA: TGTGCCAGCAGCCCCGGGACAGGGAACACCGGGGAGCTGTTTTTT

D: NA
size: NA
J: TRBJ1-3
V: TRBV28
length: 13
CDR3: CASTPGGENTIYF
DNA: TGTGCCAGCACCCCAGGAGGGGAAAACACCATATATTTT

D: NA
size: NA
J: TRBJ2-3
V: TRBV24-1
length: 15
CDR3: CATSDGPEPLDTQYF
DNA: TGTGCCACCAGTGATGGACCGGAGCCCCTAGATACGCAGTATTTT

D: NA
size: once
J: TRBJ2-3
V: TRBV5-1
length: 18
CDR3: CASSLGYNSPIMRDTQYF
DNA: TGCGCCAGCAGCTTGGGGTACAACAGCCCCATCATGAGAGATACGCAGTATTTT

D: NA
size: NA
J: TRBJ2-5
V: TRBV7-2
length: 13
CDR3: CASSGGREETQYF
DNA: TGTGCCAGCAGCGGGGGCAGGGAAGAGACCCAGTACTTC

D: NA
size: NA
J: TRBJ1-1
V: TRBV11-2
length: 12
CDR3: CASSLGDTEAFF
DNA: TGTGCCAGCAGCTTAGGGGACACTGAAGCTTTCTTT

D: NA
size: NA
J: TRBJ2-3
V: TRBV2
length: 13
CDR3: CASSEAPGGTQYF
DNA: TGTGCCAGCAGTGAAGCGCCCGGAGGGACGCAGTATTTT

D: NA
size: NA
J: TRBJ2-1
V: TRBV9
length: 15
CDR3: CASSMSGIPYNEQFF
DNA: TGTGCCAGCAGCATGAGCGGCATTCCCTACAATGAGCAGTTCTTC

D: NA
size: NA
J: TRBJ1-2
V: TRBV4-2
length: 16
CDR3: CASSQDGTPVNYGYTF
DNA: TGTGCCAGCAGCCAAGATGGGACGCCCGTCAACTATGGCTACACCTTC

D: NA
size: NA
J: TRBJ2-1
V: TRBV10-3
length: 15
CDR3: CAINRQTSSYNEQFF
DNA: TGTGCCATCAATAGGCAGACAAGCTCCTACAATGAGCAGTTCTTC

D: NA
size: NA
J: TRBJ1-2
V: TRBV19
length: 13
CDR3: CASTRWAEGGYTF
DNA: TGTGCCAGTACCCGGTGGGCGGAAGGGGGCTACACCTTC

D: NA
size: few
J: TRBJ1-4
V: TRBV18
length: 14
CDR3: CASSPGSNNEKLFF
DNA: TGTGCCAGCTCACCGGGAAGCAATAATGAAAAACTGTTTTTT

D: NA
size: NA
J: TRBJ1-1
V: TRBV2
length: 11
CDR3: CASRGGTEAFF
DNA: TGTGCCAGCCGGGGGGGTACTGAAGCTTTCTTT

D: NA
size: NA
J: TRBJ1-3
V: TRBV18
length: 16
CDR3: CASSPGPTSSGNTIYF
DNA: TGTGCCAGCTCACCCGGACCTACAAGCTCTGGAAACACCATATATTTT

D: NA
size: once
J: TRBJ1-4
V: TRBV18
length: 19
CDR3: CASSPGIGGMGATNEKLFF
DNA: TGTGCCAGCTCACCCGGAATAGGGGGTATGGGTGCAACTAATGAAAAACTGTTTTTT

D: TRBD1
size: NA
J: TRBJ1-1
V: TRBV5-1
length: 13
CDR3: CASSWTGGTEAFF
DNA: TGCGCCAGCAGCTGGACAGGGGGCACTGAAGCTTTCTTT

D: NA
size: NA
J: TRBJ2-2
V: TRBV27
length: 15
CDR3: CASSSRQENTGELFF
DNA: TGTGCCAGCAGTTCCAGACAGGAGAACACCGGGGAGCTGTTTTTT

D: TRBD2
size: NA
J: TRBJ2-3
V: TRBV28
length: 15
CDR3: CASSSRTSGADTQYF
DNA: TGTGCCAGCAGTTCCCGGACTAGCGGGGCAGATACGCAGTATTTT

D: NA
size: NA
J: TRBJ2-5
V: TRBV28
length: 16
CDR3: CASTGLFGAAKETQYF
DNA: TGTGCCAGCACCGGGTTATTTGGCGCGGCTAAAGAGACCCAGTACTTC

D: TRBD2
size: NA
J: TRBJ2-1
V: TRBV18
length: 16
CDR3: CASSPPGLAGGNEQFF
DNA: TGTGCCAGCTCACCACCGGGACTAGCGGGAGGCAATGAGCAGTTCTTC

D: NA
size: NA
J: TRBJ2-2
V: TRBV6-2/TRBV6-3
length: 15
CDR3: CASSYGTTNTGELFF
DNA: TGTGCCAGCAGTTATGGGACAACGAACACCGGGGAGCTGTTTTTT

D: TRBD2
size: once
J: TRBJ2-3
V: TRBV7-9
length: 16
CDR3: CASSPSTSGRTDTQYF
DNA: TGTGCCAGCAGCCCTTCGACTAGCGGACGCACAGATACGCAGTATTTT

D: NA
size: few
J: TRBJ2-3
V: TRBV7-2
length: 16
CDR3: CASSFRQSGSTDTQYF
DNA: TGTGCCAGCAGCTTTAGACAGTCAGGTAGCACAGATACGCAGTATTTT

D: NA
size: NA
J: TRBJ2-7
V: TRBV10-2
length: 14
CDR3: CASKGMGASSEQYF
DNA: TGCGCCAGCAAAGGGATGGGGGCCTCCAGCGAGCAGTACTTC

D: NA
size: NA
J: TRBJ2-6
V: TRBV19
length: 13
CDR3: CASSPRGANVLTF
DNA: TGTGCCAGTAGTCCCCGAGGGGCCAACGTCCTGACTTTC

D: NA
size: NA
J: TRBJ2-5
V: TRBV5-1
length: 16
CDR3: CASSLENIPHQETQYF
DNA: TGCGCCAGCAGCTTGGAAAATATCCCCCATCAAGAGACCCAGTACTTC

D: NA
size: NA
J: TRBJ1-1
V: TRBV2
length: 12
CDR3: CASRKDTTEAFF
DNA: TGTGCCAGCAGGAAAGACACCACTGAAGCTTTCTTT

D: TRBD1
size: NA
J: TRBJ1-5
V: TRBV6-2/TRBV6-3
length: 14
CDR3: CASSYRTGDQPQHF
DNA: TGTGCCAGCAGTTACCGGACAGGGGATCAGCCCCAGCATTTT

D: TRBD2
size: NA
J: TRBJ2-7
V: TRBV29-1
length: 14
CDR3: CSAKTSGRAYEQYF
DNA: TGCAGCGCTAAGACTAGCGGGAGGGCCTACGAGCAGTACTTC

D: NA
size: NA
J: TRBJ2-3
V: TRBV5-1
length: 16
CDR3: CASSVAGGRGTDTQYF
DNA: TGCGCCAGCAGCGTGGCCGGGGGACGGGGCACAGATACGCAGTATTTT

D: NA
size: NA
J: TRBJ1-6
V: TRBV6-6
length: 15
CDR3: CASSPPKEGRSPLHF
DNA: TGTGCCAGCAGCCCCCCAAAAGAGGGGCGTTCACCCCTCCACTTT

D: NA
size: NA
J: TRBJ1-4
V: TRBV5-8
length: 14
CDR3: CASSLYQVQEKLFF
DNA: TGTGCCAGCAGCTTATACCAGGTCCAGGAAAAACTGTTTTTT

D: NA
size: NA
J: TRBJ1-5
V: TRBV19
length: 15
CDR3: CASSILGDSNQPQHF
DNA: TGTGCCAGTAGTATACTGGGGGATAGCAATCAGCCCCAGCATTTT

D: TRBD2
size: NA
J: TRBJ2-1
V: TRBV10-3
length: 15
CDR3: CAISGSGLADDEQFF
DNA: TGTGCCATCAGTGGATCCGGACTAGCCGACGATGAGCAGTTCTTC

D: TRBD1
size: NA
J: TRBJ2-7
V: TRBV5-1
length: 15
CDR3: CASRPQGAGSYEQYF
DNA: TGCGCCAGCAGACCGCAGGGGGCTGGCTCCTACGAGCAGTACTTC

D: NA
size: NA
J: TRBJ1-1
V: TRBV19
length: 13
CDR3: CASSMWGNTEAFF
DNA: TGTGCCAGTAGTATGTGGGGGAACACTGAAGCTTTCTTT

D: NA
size: few
J: TRBJ1-1
V: TRBV29-1
length: 13
CDR3: CSVEDQGSTEAFF
DNA: TGCAGCGTTGAAGATCAGGGATCCACTGAAGCTTTCTTT

D: NA
size: few
J: TRBJ1-1
V: TRBV19
length: 13
CDR3: CASSIDKATEAFF
DNA: TGTGCCAGTAGTATAGATAAGGCCACTGAAGCTTTCTTT